This T cell receptor (beta chain) originates from a study of blood T cell repertoires in COVID-19. Study information: Samples taken during acute and convalescent COVID-19 were collected in the United States, Italy and Spain. The cDNA or gDNA used as material had been derived from T cells, B-cell-depleted T cells, or PBMCs.

The germline V and J ends were trimmed by 5 bases and 4 bases, with 17 bases remaining between them. Germline V CDR1 and CDR2: SEHNR, FQNEAQ (reference sequence). This CDR3 has 16 amino acids. Authors' processing steps: Amplified reference gene primers provided the basis for estimating nucleated cell counts. The protocol was immunoSEQ multiplex PCR, while the TCRdb copy is restricted to in-frame clones and leaves out a portion. V, J and clone size were drawn from that table, and D and trimming were deduced from the DNA. There are about 340,000 clones in the sample; around nine tenths occur only once, and 2.5% to 4% lies in the top ten.

The clonotype comes from a woman aged 18-29 years who had recovered from COVID-19. The V and J genes are TRBV7-9 and TRBJ2-2; the D gene is possibly TRBD2 (6 bases). Sequenced material: peripheral blood. The chain's CDR3 is CASSLGSSSVTGELFF. The CDR3 DNA follows: TGTGCCAGCAGCCTCGGGAGTAGCTCGGTCACCGGGGAGCTGTTTTTT.